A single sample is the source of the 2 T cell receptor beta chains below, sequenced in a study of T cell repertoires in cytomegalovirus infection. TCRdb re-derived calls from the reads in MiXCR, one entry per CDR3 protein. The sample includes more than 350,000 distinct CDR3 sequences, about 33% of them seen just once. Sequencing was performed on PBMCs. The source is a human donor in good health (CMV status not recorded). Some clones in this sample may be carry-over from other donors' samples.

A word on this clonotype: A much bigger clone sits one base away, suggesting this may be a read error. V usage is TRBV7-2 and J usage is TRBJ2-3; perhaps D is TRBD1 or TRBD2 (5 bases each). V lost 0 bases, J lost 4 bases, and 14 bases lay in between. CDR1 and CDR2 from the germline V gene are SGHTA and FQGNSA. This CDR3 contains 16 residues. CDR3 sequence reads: CASSLAVSGSADTQYF. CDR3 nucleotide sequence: TGTGCCAGCAGCTTAGCGGTTTCAGGGAGCGCAGATACGCAGTATTTT.

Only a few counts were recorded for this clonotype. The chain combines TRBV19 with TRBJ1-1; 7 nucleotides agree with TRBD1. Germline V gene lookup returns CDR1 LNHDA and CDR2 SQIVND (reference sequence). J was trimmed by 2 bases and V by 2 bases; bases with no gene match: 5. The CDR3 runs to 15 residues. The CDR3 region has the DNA TGTGCCAGTAGTATAACCGGGACAGTCAACACTGAAGCTTTCTTT. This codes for CASSITGTVNTEAFF.